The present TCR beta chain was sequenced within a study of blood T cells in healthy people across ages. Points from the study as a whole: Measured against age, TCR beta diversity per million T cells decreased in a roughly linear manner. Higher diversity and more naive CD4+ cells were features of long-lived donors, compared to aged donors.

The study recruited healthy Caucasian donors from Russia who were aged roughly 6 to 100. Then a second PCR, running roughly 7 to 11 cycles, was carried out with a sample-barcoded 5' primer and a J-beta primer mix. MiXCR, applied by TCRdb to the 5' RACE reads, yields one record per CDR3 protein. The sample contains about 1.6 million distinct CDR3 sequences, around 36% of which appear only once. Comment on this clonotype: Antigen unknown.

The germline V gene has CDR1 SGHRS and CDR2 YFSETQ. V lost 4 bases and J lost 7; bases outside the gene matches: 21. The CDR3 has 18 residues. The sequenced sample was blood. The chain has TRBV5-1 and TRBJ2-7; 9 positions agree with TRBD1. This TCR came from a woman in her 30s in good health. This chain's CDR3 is CASSVGQGSRGLTGEQYF. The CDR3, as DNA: TGCGCCAGCAGCGTGGGACAGGGTTCGCGGGGGCTTACGGGAGAGCAGTACTTC.